Listed below are T cell receptor beta chains from one sample, sequenced in a study of blood T cell repertoires in COVID-19. The data were produced by immunoSEQ multiplex PCR, yet TCRdb's version contains in-frame clones alone and is incomplete. This table holds 180,000 or so clones, less than 80% found once. The sequenced material came from peripheral blood. The receptors were gathered from a man aged 50 or older who had recovered from COVID-19. CDR3s include the opening cysteine and the closing phenylalanine or tryptophan. A D gene is named only where the DNA matches it firmly. Size tells how often a clone was seen (once, few, many) or the class of an expanded clone, and some rows leave it out.

size | D | J | V | DNA | CDR3
NA | TRBD2 | TRBJ2-1 | TRBV6-6 | TGTGCCAGCAGTCCACCTCCCGGACTAGCGGTATACAATGAGCAGTTCTTC | CASSPPPGLAVYNEQFF
NA | TRBD1 | TRBJ1-1 | TRBV3-1/TRBV3-2 | TGTGCCAGCAGCGTCGGGCAGGGGGACAACACTGAAGCTTTCTTT | CASSVGQGDNTEAFF
NA | TRBD2 | TRBJ2-7 | TRBV27 | TGTGCCAGCAGTTTAACTAAAAAAGGACTAGCGGTGAACTACGAGCAGTACTTC | CASSLTKKGLAVNYEQYF
NA | NA | TRBJ1-2 | TRBV29-1 | TGCAGCGTTGAGGGGGACTTAGGCTACACCTTC | CSVEGDLGYTF
once | NA | TRBJ2-7 | TRBV3-1/TRBV3-2 | TGTGCCAGCAGCCCTGGTACACCCCGGAGCTCCTACGAGCAGTACTTC | CASSPGTPRSSYEQYF
once | NA | TRBJ1-5 | TRBV5-6 | TGTGCCAGCAGCTTGGTAGGGAGCCGTCAGCCCCAGCATTTT | CASSLVGSRQPQHF
NA | NA | TRBJ2-7 | TRBV14 | TGTGCCAGCAGCCAATCCCTAGGCTACGAGCAGTACTTC | CASSQSLGYEQYF
NA | NA | TRBJ2-7 | TRBV29-1 | TGCAGCGTTGAAATTGGGTCGGGAACCAACGAGCAGTACTTC | CSVEIGSGTNEQYF
NA | NA | TRBJ2-2 | TRBV6-2/TRBV6-3 | TGTGCCAGCAGTTACTCGATGGGGCCTACCGGGGAGCTGTTTTTT | CASSYSMGPTGELFF
NA | TRBD1 | TRBJ1-2 | TRBV27 | TGTGCCAGCAGTTCCGGTAACAGGGGTAGAGGCTACACCTTC | CASSSGNRGRGYTF
NA | NA | TRBJ1-1 | TRBV5-4 | TGTGCCAGCAGCTTGGAAGTCAGGGATACTGAAGCTTTCTTT | CASSLEVRDTEAFF
NA | TRBD1 | TRBJ1-4 | TRBV29-1 | TGCAGCGCCGAAGAAGGGGGCGAGGGTGAAAAACTGTTTTTT | CSAEEGGEGEKLFF
NA | TRBD1 | TRBJ1-1 | TRBV4-3 | TGCGCCAGCAGCCATCGCGACAGGGACACTGAAGCTTTCTTT | CASSHRDRDTEAFF
NA | TRBD2 | TRBJ2-1 | TRBV2 | TGTGCCAGCAGTGGGGGGACTAGCGGGACCTCCGTTGATGAGCAGTTCTTC | CASSGGTSGTSVDEQFF
NA | TRBD2 | TRBJ2-3 | TRBV10-3 | TGTGCCATCAGGGAATCAACGGGAGGGCCGACAGATACGCAGTATTTT | CAIRESTGGPTDTQYF
NA | TRBD2 | TRBJ2-2 | TRBV5-4 | TGTGCCAGCAGCTTGGAGGGGCTAGCGGGAAACACCGGGGAGCTGTTTTTT | CASSLEGLAGNTGELFF
NA | NA | TRBJ2-7 | TRBV19 | TGTGCCAGTAGTGCCCAGGGAAGGGGGGAGCAGTACTTC | CASSAQGRGEQYF
once | NA | TRBJ1-1 | TRBV3-1/TRBV3-2 | TGTGCCAGCAGCCAAGGGCAGATAATGAACACTGAAGCTTTCTTT | CASSQGQIMNTEAFF
once | NA | TRBJ2-2 | TRBV10-1 | TGCGCCAGCAGTGAGCCCTTCACCGGGGAGCTGTTTTTT | CASSEPFTGELFF
NA | NA | TRBJ1-6 | TRBV30 | TGTGCCTGGAGTTTAACAGCCGGTCGCCTCCACTTT | CAWSLTAGRLHF
NA | NA | TRBJ2-1 | TRBV18 | TGTGCCAGCTCACCCCCCCTTAGCGATGAGCAGTTCTTC | CASSPPLSDEQFF
NA | NA | TRBJ2-3 | TRBV20-1 | TGCAGTGCTAGTCCGGGTAGCACAGATACGCAGTATTTT | CSASPGSTDTQYF
NA | TRBD2 | TRBJ2-1 | TRBV7-2 | TGTGCCAGCAGCACAAGCGGGAGAGATGAGCAGTTCTTC | CASSTSGRDEQFF
few | TRBD1 | TRBJ1-6 | TRBV9 | TGTGCCAGCAGCGCAACGGGACAGCCTAGTTCACCCCTCCACTTT | CASSATGQPSSPLHF
NA | NA | TRBJ2-2 | TRBV6-1 | TGTGCCAGCAGTGAAGAACTAGCACTGGGGCTGTTTTTT | CASSEELALGLFF
once | TRBD1 | TRBJ1-6 | TRBV30 | TGTGCCTGGCATGACAGGGAGTCTTCACCCCTCCACTTT | CAWHDRESSPLHF
NA | TRBD2 | TRBJ2-1 | TRBV18 | TGTGCCAGCTCACCTCTTCCCGGGACTAGCGGGAGAGTTTCCTACAATGAGCAGTTCTTC | CASSPLPGTSGRVSYNEQFF
NA | TRBD2 | TRBJ2-1 | TRBV7-8 | TGTGCCAGCAGTTCGACTAGCGGGATAAATGAGCAGTTCTTC | CASSSTSGINEQFF
NA | TRBD2 | TRBJ2-2 | TRBV27 | TGTGCCAGCAGACCTGGACTAGCGGGAGGGCTGTTTTTT | CASRPGLAGGLFF
NA | NA | TRBJ1-1 | TRBV5-1 | TGCGCCAGCAGCCGGGACACTTCGAACACTGAAGCTTTCTTT | CASSRDTSNTEAFF